Presented here are 9 T cell receptor beta chains from one specimen sequenced in a study of metastatic and nonmetastatic thyroid tumors. TCRdb re-called the PCR reads with MiXCR. The sample records some 90,000 clones, less than 10% being singletons. None of the patients had undergone any treatment ahead of thyroid surgery. Specimen: blood. The receptor source for this set is a female donor with papillary thyroid cancer or a benign thyroid nodule (not recorded which). Some clones in this sample may be carry-over from other donors' samples.

This chain links TRBV5-8 with TRBJ2-1; 11 bases line up with TRBD2. The CDR3 is 14 residues long. Germline V gene data show CDR1 as SGHTS and CDR2 as YDEGEE. The V and J ends lost 3 bases and 9 bases, in that order; junction bases with no gene match: 5. The CDR3 nucleotides are TGTGCCAGCAGCTATAGCGGGGGGGTCGGTGAGCAGTTCTTC. Translated: CASSYSGGVGEQFF.

This clone turned up a few times. V and J are TRBV6-2 or TRBV6-3 and TRBJ2-3, with D perhaps TRBD1 (5 bases). CDR1 and CDR2 from the germline V gene are MNHEY and SVGEGT. This CDR3 is built from 13 residues. Trimming shortened V by 4 bases and J by 6 bases, and 11 bases separated the two germline ends. Written as DNA, the CDR3 is TGTGCCAGCAGTTCCGGACATTGGGATACGCAGTATTTT. Its translation: CASSSGHWDTQYF.

At least ten counts were recorded for this clone. The chain recombines TRBV19 with TRBJ2-5; 7 nucleotides line up with TRBD1. The trim removed 1 base at V and 5 bases at J, leaving 16 bases unmatched. From germline, CDR1 is LNHDA and CDR2 SQIVND (reference sequence). There are 18 residues in the CDR3. As DNA, the CDR3 is TGTGCCAGTAGTATAGGAGCGGACAGGTTGAGAATGGAGGAGACCCAGTACTTC. It is translated as CASSIGADRLRMEETQYF.

The V and J genes are TRBV20-1 and TRBJ1-5, with D unresolved. With 3 bases removed from V and 0 bases from J, the gap between germline ends came to 9 bases. Per germline, CDR1 DFQATT and CDR2 SNEGSKA (reference sequence). This CDR3 is 14 amino acids long. The CDR3 reads CSASWQNSNQPQHF. The CDR3, as DNA: TGCAGTGCTAGTTGGCAGAATAGCAATCAGCCCCAGCATTTT.

This clone was counted at least ten times. The rearrangement joins TRBV7-9 to TRBJ1-1, with 7 bases that match TRBD1. V lost 5 bases, J lost 7 bases, and 4 bases stayed unmatched. The CDR3 totals 12 residues. The germline V gene has CDR1 SEHNR and CDR2 FQNEAQ (reference sequence). In nucleotides, the CDR3 is TGTGCCAGCAGCCCCGGGACAGATGAAGCTTTCTTT. Protein sequence: CASSPGTDEAFF.

This clone was observed at least ten times. V gene TRBV6-1 combines with J gene TRBJ1-5; possible D gene TRBD1, 6 bases. V was cut by 4 bases and J by 12 bases, with 16 bases left in between. The CDR3 has 13 residues. Per the germline V gene, CDR1 is MNHNS and CDR2 is SASEGT. CDR3 in amino acids: CASSGGATRIQHF. CDR3 sequence (DNA): TGTGCCAGCAGTGGGGGGGCCACCCGGATCCAGCATTTT.

This clone was found many times. This chain connects TRBV7-2 to TRBJ1-3; D possibly corresponds to TRBD1 (5 bases). The CDR3 consists of 15 residues. The germline V gene encodes CDR1 SGHTA and CDR2 FQGNSA. Trimming stripped 3 bases from V and 1 base from J, with 10 bases between. CDR3 bases: TGTGCCAGCAGCTTGCAGGGTTGGTCTGGAAACACCATATATTTT. Translating gives CASSLQGWSGNTIYF.

In its sample, this clone was seen many times. The gene calls are TRBV10-3 and TRBJ2-2, with 9 bases fitting TRBD1. Germline CDR1 is ENHRY and CDR2 is SYGVKD. Trimming removed 5 bases from V and 7 bases from J; junction bases left unmatched: 8. The CDR3 length is 15 residues. CDR3 sequence: CAISRDRVKDGELFF. The CDR3 DNA sequence: TGTGCCATCAGTAGGGACAGGGTGAAGGACGGGGAGCTGTTTTTT.

This clone was recorded at least ten times. CDR3: CASSYGGDRDTGELFF. The CDR3 bases are TGTGCCAGCAGTTATGGGGGGGACAGGGACACCGGGGAGCTGTTTTTT. The chain employs TRBV6-6 and TRBJ2-2; 9 bases match TRBD1. V lost 3 bases, J lost 3 bases, and 5 bases stayed unmatched. Germline CDR1 MNHNY, CDR2 SVGAGI (reference sequence). The CDR3 has 16 residues.